This TCR beta chain is from a study of T-cell reconstitution after alpha-beta-depleted transplantation in children. Unique molecular identifiers were incorporated into the prepared TCRbeta library. In TCRdb, the PCR reads were re-called with MiXCR into one record per CDR3 protein. The profile shows some 300,000 distinct CDR3 sequences, 10% of them singletons. The CDR3 is 14 residues long. Trimming pared 5 bases from V and 5 bases from J, leaving 15 bases between. CDR1 is SGHVS, CDR2 FQNEAQ, per germline. In its sample, this clonotype was seen a few times. The V call is TRBV7-8, the J call TRBJ2-5, with TRBD2 as a possible D gene (5 bases). The origin of this receptor is a human donor who donated a stem cell graft to a child with acute lymphoblastic leukemia. The sample consisted of PBMCs from the stem cell graft donor, taken from the stem cell graft. CDR3 protein: CASSPRGIRETQYF. CDR3 nucleotide sequence: TGTGCCAGCAGCCCACGAGGGATCCGGGAGACCCAGTACTTC.